The clone carrying this T cell receptor (beta chain) showed up just a few times. Its antigen remains unknown. This entry is derived from a study of OX40 agonist ivuxolimab in advanced cancers. Study context: Dose-escalation patients' cancers were hepatocellular carcinoma, melanoma, renal cell or head and neck cancer.

Study-wide points: Fewer expanded clones were found on average in CD4+ than in CD8+ T cells. Clonal expansion was seen in CD4+ and CD8+ blood T cells by week 6 at 0.1 to 3.0 mg/kg. Partial responders dosed at 0.1-3.0 mg/kg displayed clonal expansion ranking among the lowest.

Profiled with immunoSEQ multiplex PCR; TCRdb holds only in-frame clones, not every one. This table holds 70,000 or so clones, approximately 81% found once. The TCR comes from an adult with an advanced solid tumor such as melanoma, head and neck, liver or kidney cancer. Sequencing used CD4+ or CD8+ T cells sorted from blood, obtained in a trial of the OX40 agonist ivuxolimab.

DNA for the CDR3: TGTGCCAGCAGCCTAGAGGACAGTAGAAACACCATATATTTT. It translates to CASSLEDSRNTIYF. The rearrangement links TRBV7-8 to TRBJ1-3; tentatively, D is TRBD1 (6 bases). The V end was cut by 5 bases, the J end by 5 bases, with 13 bases between. In germline, CDR1 is SGHVS, CDR2 FQNEAQ. CDR3 length: 14 residues.